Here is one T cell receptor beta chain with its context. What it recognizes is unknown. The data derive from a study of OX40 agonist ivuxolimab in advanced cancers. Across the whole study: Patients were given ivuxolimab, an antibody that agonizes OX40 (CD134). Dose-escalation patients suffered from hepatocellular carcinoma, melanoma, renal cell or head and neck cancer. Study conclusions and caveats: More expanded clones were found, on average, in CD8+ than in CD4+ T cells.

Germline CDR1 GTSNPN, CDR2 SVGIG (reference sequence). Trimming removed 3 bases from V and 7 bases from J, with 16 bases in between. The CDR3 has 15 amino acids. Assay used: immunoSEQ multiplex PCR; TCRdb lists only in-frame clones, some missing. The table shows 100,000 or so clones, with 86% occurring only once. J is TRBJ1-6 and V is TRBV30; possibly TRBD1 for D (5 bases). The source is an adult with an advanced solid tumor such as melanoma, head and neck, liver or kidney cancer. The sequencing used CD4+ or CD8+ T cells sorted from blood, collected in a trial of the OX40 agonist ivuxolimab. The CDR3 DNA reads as TGTGCCTGGAGGCCCACGGGGGGTCGCAATTCACCCCTCCACTTT. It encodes CAWRPTGGRNSPLHF.